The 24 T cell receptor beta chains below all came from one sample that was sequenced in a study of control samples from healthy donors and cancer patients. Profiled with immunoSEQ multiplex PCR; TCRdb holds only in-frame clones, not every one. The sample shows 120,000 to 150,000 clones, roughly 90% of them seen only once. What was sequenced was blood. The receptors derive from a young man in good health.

The CDR3 loop reads CASTGGRAYEQYF. The DNA of the CDR3 is TGTGCCAGCACGGGCGGGAGGGCTTACGAGCAGTACTTC. The chain is built from TRBV2 and TRBJ2-7; the match to TRBD2 covers 9 bases. The CDR3 runs 13 residues. Trimming took 7 bases from V and 4 from J; bases not matched to a gene: 5. Germline lookup yields CDR1 SNHLY and CDR2 FYNNEI.

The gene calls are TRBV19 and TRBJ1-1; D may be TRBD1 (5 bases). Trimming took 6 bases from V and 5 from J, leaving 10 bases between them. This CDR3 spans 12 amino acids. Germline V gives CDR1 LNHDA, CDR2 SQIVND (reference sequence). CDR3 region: CASSPWGTEAFF. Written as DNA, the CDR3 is TGTGCCAGTAGCCCCTGGGGGACTGAAGCTTTCTTT.

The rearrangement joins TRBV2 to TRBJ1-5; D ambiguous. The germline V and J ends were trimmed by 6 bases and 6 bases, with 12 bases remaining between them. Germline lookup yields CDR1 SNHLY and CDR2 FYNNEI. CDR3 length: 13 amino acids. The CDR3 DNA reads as TGTGCCAGCAGGGAGGGTTTCGGTCAGCCCCAGCATTTT. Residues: CASREGFGQPQHF. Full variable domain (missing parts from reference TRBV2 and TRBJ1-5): EPEVTQTPSHQVTQMGQEVILRCVPISNHLYFYWYRQILGQKVEFLVSFYNNEISEKSEIFDDQFSVERPDGSNFTLKIRSTKLEDSAMYFCASREGFGQPQHFGDGTRLSIL.

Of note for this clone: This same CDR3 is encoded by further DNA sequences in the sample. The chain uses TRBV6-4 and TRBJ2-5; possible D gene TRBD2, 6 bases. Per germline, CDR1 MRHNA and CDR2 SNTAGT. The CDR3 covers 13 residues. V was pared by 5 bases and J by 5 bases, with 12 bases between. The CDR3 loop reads CASSRGAGETQYF. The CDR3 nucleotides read TGTGCCAGCAGTAGAGGGGCGGGGGAGACCCAGTACTTC.

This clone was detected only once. The CDR3 region has the DNA TGTGCCACCTCCGGGACAGGGTTAGGTGAGCAGTTCTTC. It specifies CATSGTGLGEQFF. The chain joins TRBV27 to TRBJ2-1; 9 bases fit TRBD1. In germline, CDR1 is MNHEY, CDR2 SMNVEV (reference sequence). Trimming cost V 10 bases and J 9 bases; bases outside gene matches: 10. This CDR3 region has 13 residues.

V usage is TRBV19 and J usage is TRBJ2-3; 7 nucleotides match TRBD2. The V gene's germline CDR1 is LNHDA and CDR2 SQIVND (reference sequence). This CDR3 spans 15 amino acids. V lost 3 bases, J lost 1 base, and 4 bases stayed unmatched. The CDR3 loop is CASSIRLAGTDTQYF. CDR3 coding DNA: TGTGCCAGTAGTATTAGGCTAGCGGGCACAGATACGCAGTATTTT.

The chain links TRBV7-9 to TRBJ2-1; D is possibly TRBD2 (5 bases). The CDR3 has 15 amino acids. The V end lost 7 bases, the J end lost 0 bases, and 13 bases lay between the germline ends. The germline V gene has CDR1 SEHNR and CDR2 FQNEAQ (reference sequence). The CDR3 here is CASTRREGSYNEQFF. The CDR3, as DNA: TGTGCCAGCACCCGACGTGAGGGCTCCTACAATGAGCAGTTCTTC.

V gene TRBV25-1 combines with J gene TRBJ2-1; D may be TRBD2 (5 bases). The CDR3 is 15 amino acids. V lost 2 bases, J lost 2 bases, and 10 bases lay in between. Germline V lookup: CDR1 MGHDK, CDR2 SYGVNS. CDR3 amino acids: CASSEPAEPYNEQFF. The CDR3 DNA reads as TGTGCCAGCAGTGAACCAGCGGAGCCCTACAATGAGCAGTTCTTC.

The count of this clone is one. The CDR3 region has the DNA TGTGCCAGCAGTGAGCAGGGTTACAATGAGCAGTTCTTC. Translation: CASSEQGYNEQFF. This chain links TRBV2 with TRBJ2-1; D is perhaps TRBD1 (5 bases). The germline V and J ends were trimmed by 3 bases and 4 bases, with 7 bases remaining between them. The CDR3 spans 13 residues. CDR1 and CDR2 from the germline V gene are SNHLY and FYNNEI.

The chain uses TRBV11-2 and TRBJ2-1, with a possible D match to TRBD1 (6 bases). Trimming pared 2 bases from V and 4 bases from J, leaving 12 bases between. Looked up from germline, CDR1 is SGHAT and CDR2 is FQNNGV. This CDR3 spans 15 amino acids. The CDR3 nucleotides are TGTGCCAGCAGCTTACCCCGAGGACAGTACAATGAGCAGTTCTTC. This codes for CASSLPRGQYNEQFF.

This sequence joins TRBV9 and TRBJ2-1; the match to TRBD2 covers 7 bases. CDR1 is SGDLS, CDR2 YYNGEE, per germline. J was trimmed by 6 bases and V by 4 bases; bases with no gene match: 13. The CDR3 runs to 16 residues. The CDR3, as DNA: TGTGCCAGCAGCCCTCCGGGGCGGGAGTTTAGCAATGAGCAGTTCTTC. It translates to CASSPPGREFSNEQFF.

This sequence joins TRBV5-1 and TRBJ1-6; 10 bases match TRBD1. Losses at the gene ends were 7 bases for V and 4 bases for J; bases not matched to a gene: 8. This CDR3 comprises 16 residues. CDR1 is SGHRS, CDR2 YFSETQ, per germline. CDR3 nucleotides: TGCGCCAGCCGTTCGACAGGGGGCTCTTATAATTCACCCCTCCACTTT. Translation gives CASRSTGGSYNSPLHF.

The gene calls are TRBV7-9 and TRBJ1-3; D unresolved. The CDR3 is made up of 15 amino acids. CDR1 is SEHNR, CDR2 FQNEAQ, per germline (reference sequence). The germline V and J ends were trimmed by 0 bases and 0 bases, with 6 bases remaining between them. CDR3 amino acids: CASSLASGSGNTIYF. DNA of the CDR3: TGTGCCAGCAGCTTAGCTTCGGGCTCTGGAAACACCATATATTTT. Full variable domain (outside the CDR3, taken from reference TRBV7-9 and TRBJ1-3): DTGVSQNPRHKITKRGQNVTFRCDPISEHNRLYWYRQTLGQGPEFLTYFQNEAQLEKSRLLSDRFSAERPKGSFSTLEIQRTEQGDSAMYLCASSLASGSGNTIYFGEGSWLTVV.

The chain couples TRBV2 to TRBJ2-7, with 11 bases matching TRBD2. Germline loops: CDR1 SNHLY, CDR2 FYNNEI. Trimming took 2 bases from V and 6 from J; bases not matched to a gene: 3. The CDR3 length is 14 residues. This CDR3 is CASSEWGTSGEQYF. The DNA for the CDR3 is TGTGCCAGCAGTGAATGGGGGACTAGCGGCGAGCAGTACTTC.

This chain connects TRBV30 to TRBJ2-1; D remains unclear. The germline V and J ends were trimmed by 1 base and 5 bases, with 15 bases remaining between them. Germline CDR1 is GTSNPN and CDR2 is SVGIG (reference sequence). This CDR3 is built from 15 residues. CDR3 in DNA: TGTGCCTGGAGTGAGGTAGGGTTCAAGGACAATGAGCAGTTCTTC. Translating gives CAWSEVGFKDNEQFF. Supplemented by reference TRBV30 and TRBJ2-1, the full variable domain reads SQTIHQWPATLVQPVGSPLSLECTVEGTSNPNLYWYRQAAGRGLQLLFYSVGIGQISSEVPQNLSASRPQDRQFILSSKKLLLSDSGFYLCAWSEVGFKDNEQFFGPGTRLTVL.

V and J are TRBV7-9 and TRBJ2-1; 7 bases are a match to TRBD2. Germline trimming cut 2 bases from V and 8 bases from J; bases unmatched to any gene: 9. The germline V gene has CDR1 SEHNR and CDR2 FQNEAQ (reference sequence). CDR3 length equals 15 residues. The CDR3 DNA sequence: TGTGCCAGCAGCTTAATTCTTGGCGGGAGTCATGAGCAGTTCTTC. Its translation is CASSLILGGSHEQFF.

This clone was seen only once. The CDR3 spells CSASSSYNEQFF. The CDR3, as DNA: TGCAGTGCTAGTTCCTCCTACAATGAGCAGTTCTTC. The V gene is TRBV20-1, the J gene TRBJ2-1; no reliable D call. Between the trimmed V and J ends, which lost 3 bases and 0 bases, there was a span of 3 bases. CDR3 size: 12 residues. CDR1 DFQATT and CDR2 SNEGSKA come from the germline V gene (reference sequence).

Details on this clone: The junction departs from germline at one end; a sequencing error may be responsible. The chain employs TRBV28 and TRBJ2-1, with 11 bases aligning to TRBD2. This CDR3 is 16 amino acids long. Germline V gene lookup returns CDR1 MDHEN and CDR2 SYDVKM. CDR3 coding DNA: TGTGCCAGCAGTTTACTTACTAGCGGGAGCCCCCGAATCGAGGTCTTC. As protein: CASSLLTSGSPRIEVF.

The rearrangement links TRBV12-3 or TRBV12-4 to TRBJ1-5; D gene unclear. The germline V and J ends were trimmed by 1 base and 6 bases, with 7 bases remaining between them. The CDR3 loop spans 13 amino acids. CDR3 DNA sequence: TGTGCCAGCAGTTTAGTGGAAGGTCAGCCCCAGCATTTT. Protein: CASSLVEGQPQHF.

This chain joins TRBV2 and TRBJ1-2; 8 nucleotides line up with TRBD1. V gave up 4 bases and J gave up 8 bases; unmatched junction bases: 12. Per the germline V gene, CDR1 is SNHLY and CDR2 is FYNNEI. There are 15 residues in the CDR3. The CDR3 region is CASSGRRGRWSGYTF. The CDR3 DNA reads TGTGCCAGCAGTGGTCGCAGGGGGCGATGGTCGGGCTACACCTTC. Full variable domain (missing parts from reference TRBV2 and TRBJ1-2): EPEVTQTPSHQVTQMGQEVILRCVPISNHLYFYWYRQILGQKVEFLVSFYNNEISEKSEIFDDQFSVERPDGSNFTLKIRSTKLEDSAMYFCASSGRRGRWSGYTFGSGTRLTVV.

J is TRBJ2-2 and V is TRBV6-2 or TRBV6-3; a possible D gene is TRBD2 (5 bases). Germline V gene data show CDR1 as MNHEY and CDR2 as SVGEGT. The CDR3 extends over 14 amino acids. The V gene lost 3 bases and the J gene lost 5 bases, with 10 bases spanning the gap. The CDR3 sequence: CASSYLAGTGELFF. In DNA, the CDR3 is TGTGCCAGCAGTTATCTAGCTGGGACCGGGGAGCTGTTTTTT.

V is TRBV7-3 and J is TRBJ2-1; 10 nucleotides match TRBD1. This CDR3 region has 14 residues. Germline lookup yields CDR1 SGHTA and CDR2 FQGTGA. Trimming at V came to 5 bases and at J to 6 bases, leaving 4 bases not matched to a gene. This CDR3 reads CASSRGQGVNEQFF. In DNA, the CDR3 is TGTGCCAGCAGCAGAGGACAGGGGGTCAATGAGCAGTTCTTC.

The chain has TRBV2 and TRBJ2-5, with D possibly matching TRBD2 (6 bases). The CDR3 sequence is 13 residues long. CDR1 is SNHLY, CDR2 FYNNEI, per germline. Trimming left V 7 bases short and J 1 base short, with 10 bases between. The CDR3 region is CASMGGPQETQYF. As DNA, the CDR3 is TGTGCCAGCATGGGGGGACCCCAAGAGACCCAGTACTTC.

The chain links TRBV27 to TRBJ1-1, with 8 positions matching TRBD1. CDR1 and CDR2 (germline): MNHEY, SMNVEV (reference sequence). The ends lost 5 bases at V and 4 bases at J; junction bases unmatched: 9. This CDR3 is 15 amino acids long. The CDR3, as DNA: TGTGCCAGCAGTCCCAAGACAGGGGCCAGCACTGAAGCTTTCTTT. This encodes CASSPKTGASTEAFF.